Here is one T cell receptor (beta chain) with its context. Its antigen target is currently unknown. Base qualities were left out, and no much larger clone turns up one base away. The meaning of the sample's time point label: persistent/refractory GD, antithyroid drugs over 5 years with positive TRAb. RNA was extracted from PBMCs in TRIzol for both TCR sequencing and RNA sequencing. Graves' disease was diagnosed according to American Thyroid Association guidelines. The patients came from an endocrinology department in Xi'an, China. Each patient gave roughly 8.4 milliliters of peripheral blood, collected in an EDTA anticoagulant tube. Ficoll Paque Plus density gradient separation was used to isolate PBMCs, and no further T cell sorting was done. An Agilent 2100 Bioanalyzer and agarose gel were used to assess RNA quality, and a NanoDrop 2000 was used to measure RNA concentration. These data originate in a study of regulatory T cells in long-lasting Graves disease listed by TCRdb under 2021. Describing the broader study: Persistent Graves' disease was defined as persistently positive TSH receptor autoantibodies together with antithyroid drug treatment for over 5 years. This study used TCR sequencing and RNA sequencing of peripheral blood to compare persistent Graves' disease patients against newly diagnosed Graves' disease patients. The study took place in China and was registered as a clinical trial. TCR sequencing covered some 13 persistent and approximately 20 newly diagnosed Graves' disease patients, 33 samples in total. On average, persistent Graves' disease patients in the clinical cohort had been on antithyroid drugs for about 10.3 years.

Library creation used multiplex PCR. The sequencing machine was an Illumina HiSeq 4000. To build TCR beta libraries, CDR3 regions were amplified by Arm-PCR using iRepertoire HTBI primers. PCR products were gel purified before sequencing. Processing in the source paper ran as follows. Gene usage analysis of CDR3 amino acid clonotypes relied on the roughly 60 TRBV and 13 to 15 TRBJ segments identified across samples. COPE and FqMerger were used to merge filtered high-quality paired reads into contigs. BLAST was used to align contigs to IMGT TRBV, TRBD and TRBJ reference genes, and CDR3 was defined according to IMGT. Clonotypes above 0.1% frequency were classified as highly expanded clones. Shannon entropy was used to measure repertoire diversity, and the Gini coefficient was used to measure V-J evenness. A clonotype found in more than one individual was treated as public. The public reads were quality trimmed at Q25 with fastp and then assembled into clones with MiXCR by TCRdb, keeping productive beta chains. Here each entry gathers all rows of one CDR3 protein and keeps the most common genes and DNA. These V and J calls derive from TCRdb rather than the authors' analysis. This sample comprises 700,000 or so distinct CDR3 sequences, around 32% of them detected only once. In total, the top ten clones hold about two fifths of the sample.

The CDR3 measures 19 amino acids from cysteine to phenylalanine. Only the CDR3 part of the read is kept: 57 bases, read in frame from the first base. V loses 5 bases at its end and J loses 4 bases; junction bases beyond the gene matches: 20. CDR1 and CDR2 (SEHNR, FQNEAQ) derive from the germline V gene (reference sequence). Overall study outcomes, separate from this receptor: More public clonotypes were shared among persistent patients (fewer than 3,000) than among newly diagnosed patients (just under 1,000). TRBV28, TRBJ1-2 and TRBJ2-5 were preferentially used in persistent disease, while TRBV20-1 and TRBJ2-1 were favored in newly diagnosed disease. As a limitation, the authors acknowledged that the small sample size may reduce accuracy. Sequencing and analysis were limited to the TCR beta chain. Because the primary lesion, thyroid tissue, could not be accessed, the study looked at peripheral blood alone. Compared with newly diagnosed patients, patients with persistent Graves' disease had lower TCR Shannon entropy and fewer highly expanded clones, which suggests clonal expansion.

Sequencing used peripheral blood mononuclear cells (PBMCs), obtained when the disease was refractory, from a patient treated with antithyroid drugs. The chain employs TRBV7-9 and TRBJ2-1; TRBD2 agrees with 7 junctional bases. The sequence was collected from a female donor with Graves disease. The bases read TGTGCCAGCAGCCGAGATTTGGGGGAGGGCCTGAGGGAATACAATGAGCAGTTCTTC. This sequence encodes CASSRDLGEGLREYNEQFF.